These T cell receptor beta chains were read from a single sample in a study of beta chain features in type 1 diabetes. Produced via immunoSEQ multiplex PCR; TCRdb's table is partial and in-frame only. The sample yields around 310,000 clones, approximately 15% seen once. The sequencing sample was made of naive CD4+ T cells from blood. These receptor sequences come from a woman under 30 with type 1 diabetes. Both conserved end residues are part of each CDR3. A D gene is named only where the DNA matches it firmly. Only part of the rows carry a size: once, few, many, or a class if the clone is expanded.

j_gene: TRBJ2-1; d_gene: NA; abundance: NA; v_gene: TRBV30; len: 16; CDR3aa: CAWSANRALEGDEQFF; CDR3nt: TGTGCCTGGAGCGCGAACCGGGCCTTAGAAGGGGATGAGCAGTTCTTC
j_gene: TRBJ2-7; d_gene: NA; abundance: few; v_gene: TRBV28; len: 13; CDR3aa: CATQVARSYEQYF; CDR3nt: TGTGCTACACAGGTCGCCCGATCCTACGAGCAGTACTTC
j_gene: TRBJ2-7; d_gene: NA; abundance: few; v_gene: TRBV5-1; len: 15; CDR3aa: CASSWTEGLNYEQYF; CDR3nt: TGCGCCAGCAGCTGGACGGAGGGCCTTAACTACGAGCAGTACTTC
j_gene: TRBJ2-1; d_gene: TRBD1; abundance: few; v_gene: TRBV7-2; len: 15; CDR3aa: CASSPPGQGVSEQFF; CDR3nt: TGTGCCAGCAGCCCCCCGGGACAGGGGGTAAGTGAGCAGTTCTTC
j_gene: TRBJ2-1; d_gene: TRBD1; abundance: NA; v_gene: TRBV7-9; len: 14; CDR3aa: CASSDRTGDNEQFF; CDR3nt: TGTGCCAGCAGCGACAGGACAGGGGACAATGAGCAGTTCTTC
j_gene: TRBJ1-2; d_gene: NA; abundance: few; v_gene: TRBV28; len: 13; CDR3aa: CASSLGSPYGYTF; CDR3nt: TGTGCCAGCAGTTTGGGGAGCCCTTATGGCTACACCTTC
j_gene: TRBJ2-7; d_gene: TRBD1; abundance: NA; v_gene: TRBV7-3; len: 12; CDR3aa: CASSLDRGRQYF; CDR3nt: TGTGCCAGCAGCTTGGACAGGGGGCGGCAGTACTTC
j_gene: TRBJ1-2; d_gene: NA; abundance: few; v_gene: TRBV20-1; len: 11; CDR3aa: CSATPGYGYTF; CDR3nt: TGCAGTGCTACCCCGGGGTATGGCTACACCTTC
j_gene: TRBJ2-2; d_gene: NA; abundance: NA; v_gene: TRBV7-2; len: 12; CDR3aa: CASSPYTGELFF; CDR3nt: TGTGCCAGCAGCCCCTACACCGGGGAGCTGTTTTTT
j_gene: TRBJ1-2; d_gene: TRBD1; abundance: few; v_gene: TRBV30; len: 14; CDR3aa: CAWSPDRGSYGYTF; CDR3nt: TGTGCCTGGAGTCCTGACAGGGGATCCTATGGCTACACCTTC
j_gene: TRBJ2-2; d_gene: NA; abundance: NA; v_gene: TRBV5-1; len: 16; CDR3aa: CASSLGYRPNTGELFF; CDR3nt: TGCGCCAGCAGCTTGGGATACAGGCCGAACACCGGGGAGCTGTTTTTT
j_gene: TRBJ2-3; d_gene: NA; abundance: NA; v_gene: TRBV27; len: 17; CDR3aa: CASSSLTGPSDTDTQYF; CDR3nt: TGTGCCAGCAGTTCTCTTACAGGCCCCTCTGACACAGATACGCAGTATTTT